The entry below gives a single T cell receptor (beta chain) sequence along with its context. No antigen is known for it. This sample was included in a study of vaccination and CD4 T cells after COVID-19. Study details: Overlapping SARS-CoV-2, HCoV-NL63, HCoV-OC43 and HCoV-229E spike peptides were used to stimulate cells. Control cultures, each given a CEFX pool, an HIV-1 Nef pool, or no peptide, were included.

With the Oncomine TCR Beta short-read assay, DNA from cultured CD4+ T cells was sequenced. Cultured CD4+ T cells were the source of extracted genomic DNA. TCRdb reprocessed the PCR reads with MiXCR, giving one entry per CDR3 protein. This table holds some 9,000 distinct CDR3 sequences, around 30% found once. This CDR3 region has 14 residues. CDR1 LNHNV and CDR2 YYDKDF come from the germline V gene (reference sequence). V gave up 5 bases and J gave up 9 bases, with 17 bases separating them. Treatment reported: roughly 11-day PBMC culture with coronavirus spike peptide pools or control peptides (ViraFEST assay). These CD4+ T cells came from an unexposed donor, sampled before the COVID-19 pandemic (2011-2018). On days 3 and 7, half the medium was swapped for fresh IL-2-containing medium.

Sequences were obtained from CD4+ T cells from blood, cultured in vitro. This TCR came from a human donor in good health. The chain carries TRBV15 and TRBJ2-1; tentatively, D is TRBD2 (6 bases). CDR3 sequence reads: CATSLRDGRGEQFF. The CDR3 DNA sequence: TGTGCCACCAGCTTAAGAGACGGGAGAGGTGAGCAGTTCTTC. Based on the CDR3 plus reference TRBV15 and TRBJ2-1, the full variable domain is DAMVIQNPRYQVTQFGKPVTLSCSQTLNHNVMYWYQQKSSQAPKLLFHYYDKDFNNEADTPDNFQSRRPNTSFCFLDIRSPGLGDTAMYLCATSLRDGRGEQFFGPGTRLTVL.